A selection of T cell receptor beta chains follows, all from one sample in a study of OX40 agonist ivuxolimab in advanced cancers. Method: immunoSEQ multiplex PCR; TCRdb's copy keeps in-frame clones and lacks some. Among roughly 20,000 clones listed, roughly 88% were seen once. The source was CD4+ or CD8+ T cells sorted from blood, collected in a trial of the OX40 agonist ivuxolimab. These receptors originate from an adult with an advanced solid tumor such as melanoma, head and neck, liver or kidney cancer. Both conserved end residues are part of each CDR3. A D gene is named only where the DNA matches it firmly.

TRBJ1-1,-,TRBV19,CASSGSGDPNTEAFF,TGTGCCAGTAGCGGATCGGGGGACCCGAACACTGAAGCTTTCTTT
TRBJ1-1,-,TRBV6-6,CASSLPEARKKTEAFF,TGTGCCAGCAGTCTCCCCGAGGCTCGGAAAAAGACTGAAGCTTTCTTT
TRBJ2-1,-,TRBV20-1,CSALVVTEQFF,TGCAGTGCCCTAGTTGTCACTGAGCAGTTCTTC
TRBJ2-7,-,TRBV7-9,CASSLVKDYEQYF,TGTGCCAGCAGCTTAGTCAAGGACTACGAGCAGTACTTC
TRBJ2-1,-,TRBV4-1,CASSQGDYNEQFF,TGCGCCAGCAGCCAAGGGGATTACAATGAGCAGTTCTTC
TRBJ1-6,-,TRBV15,CAASRGDHSPLHF,TGTGCCGCCAGCCGGGGGGACCATTCACCCCTCCACTTT
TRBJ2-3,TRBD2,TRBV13,CASSLAGGPLPNTQYF,TGTGCCAGCAGCTTAGCGGGGGGGCCCCTCCCCAATACGCAGTATTTT
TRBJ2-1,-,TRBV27,CASSQRRGEFSWDYNEQFF,TGTGCCAGCAGCCAGCGGCGGGGAGAATTTTCTTGGGACTACAATGAGCAGTTCTTC
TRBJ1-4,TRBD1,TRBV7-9,CASSLGQGEEKLFF,TGTGCCAGCAGCTTAGGACAGGGGGAGGAAAAACTGTTTTTT
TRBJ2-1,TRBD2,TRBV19,CASSIWGAGGLFF,TGTGCCAGTAGTATCTGGGGGGCGGGAGGACTGTTCTTC
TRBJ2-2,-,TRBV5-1,CASSEHSGELFF,TGCGCCAGCAGCGAGCACAGCGGGGAGCTGTTTTTT
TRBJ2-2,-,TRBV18,CASSPMVGELFF,TGTGCCAGCTCACCAATGGTCGGGGAGCTGTTTTTT
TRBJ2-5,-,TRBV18,CASSGETQYF,TGTGCCAGCTCAGGGGAGACCCAGTACTTC
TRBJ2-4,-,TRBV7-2,CASSLTLAKNIQYF,TGTGCCAGCAGCTTGACCCTCGCCAAAAACATTCAGTACTTC
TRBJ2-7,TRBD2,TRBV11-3,CASSLGLGESEQYF,TGTGCCAGCAGCCTCGGACTAGGGGAGAGCGAGCAGTACTTC
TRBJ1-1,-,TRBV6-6,CASSFLEAEAFF,TGTGCCAGCAGTTTCCTTGAGGCTGAAGCTTTCTTT
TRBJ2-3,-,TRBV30,CAWSVGPGEADTQYF,TGTGCCTGGAGTGTAGGGCCAGGGGAGGCAGATACGCAGTATTTT
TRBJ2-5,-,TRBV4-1,CASSHPRGGYYQETQYF,TGCGCCAGCAGCCATCCCAGAGGCGGATACTACCAAGAGACCCAGTACTTC